This T cell receptor (beta chain) was captured by sequencing in a study of regulatory T cells in long-lasting Graves disease. Study overall: Recently diagnosed Graves' patients had received antithyroid drugs for under 3 months.

Time point noted: newly diagnosed GD, antithyroid drugs for less than 3 months. The TCR library was made from RNA extracted from PBMCs. All patients originated from an endocrinology department located in Xi'an, China. This clonotype was recorded many times. The V gene end was trimmed by 3 bases and the J gene end by 2 bases; junction bases not matched to a gene: 11. Germline V gives CDR1 SNHLY, CDR2 FYNNEI. The CDR3 loop spans 17 amino acids. Construction of the TCR beta libraries employed iRepertoire HTBI primers in conjunction with Arm-PCR of CDR3 regions. Authors' analysis steps: The identification of approximately 62 TRBV and roughly 14 TRBJ segments was made across samples. Each CDR3 protein is one row after TCRdb ran MiXCR on the multiplex PCR reads. TCRdb, not the authors, supplied the V and J calls. The table includes 200,000 to 250,000 distinct CDR3 sequences, roughly 19% detected once. Another study also made use of these data, one on T cells in Graves' hyperthyroidism and ophthalmopathy.

The V call is TRBV2, the J call TRBJ2-3, with TRBD2 matching over 7 bases. The sequencing used peripheral blood mononuclear cells (PBMCs), collected at new diagnosis, from a patient treated with antithyroid drugs. The clonotype was recovered from a woman in her thirties with Graves disease. CDR3 in amino acids: CASSDPIAGIVTDTQYF. CDR3 bases: TGTGCCAGCAGTGATCCAATAGCGGGCATAGTCACAGATACGCAGTATTTT.